These 7 T cell receptor beta chains were all obtained from the same sample, sequenced in a study of long-term antiretroviral therapy in people with HIV. Investigators performed immunoSEQ version v3.0 at survey level. Clones were sequenced by immunoSEQ multiplex PCR, and TCRdb holds only the in-frame ones, with some missing. The sample lists 9,500 to 11,000 clones; around four fifths were seen once. Specimen: unsorted PBMCs, collected at the start of antiretroviral therapy, before treatment. These receptors all stem from a man aged 25 to 40 with HIV.

The chain couples TRBV27 to TRBJ2-1; 8 positions agree with TRBD2. From germline, CDR1 is MNHEY and CDR2 SMNVEV (reference sequence). The length of the CDR3 is 14 residues. After removal of 6 bases from V and 11 bases from J, the junction contained 12 bases not matched to a gene. CDR3: CASSPGLAQMKQFF. Written as DNA, the CDR3 is TGTGCCAGCAGCCCTGGACTAGCTCAAATGAAGCAGTTCTTC.

CDR3 sequence: CASSIGGGKGNEQFF. In DNA form, the CDR3 reads TGTGCCAGTAGTATAGGAGGGGGGAAGGGGAATGAGCAGTTCTTC. The genes are TRBV19 and TRBJ2-1; D is possibly TRBD1 or TRBD2 (6 bases each). Germline assignment: CDR1 LNHDA and CDR2 SQIVND (reference sequence). Trimming cost V 1 base and J 7 bases, with 14 bases left between them. This CDR3 has 15 residues.

The rearrangement joins TRBV2 to TRBJ2-7; tentative D call: TRBD1 (5 bases). The CDR3 is 13 amino acids. Per the germline V gene, CDR1 is SNHLY and CDR2 is FYNNEI. Trimming left V 7 bases short and J 0 bases short, with 10 bases between. The CDR3 protein is CASTLQDSYEQYF. The CDR3 DNA is TGTGCCAGCACGTTACAGGACTCCTACGAGCAGTACTTC.

The rearrangement joins TRBV9 to TRBJ1-2, with TRBD1 identical over 7 bases. Germline values: CDR1 SGDLS, CDR2 YYNGEE. The CDR3 spans 11 residues. CDR3 in DNA: TGTGCTTCCGAGGGGGCCTATGGCTACACCTTC. Translating gives CASEGAYGYTF.

The chain carries TRBV5-1 and TRBJ1-2; 10 nucleotides line up with TRBD1. V lost 1 base and J lost 2; bases outside the gene matches: 8. Germline loops: CDR1 SGHRS, CDR2 YFSETQ. The CDR3 sequence is 17 residues long. The CDR3 loop reads CASSLPPGQGTNYGYTF. As DNA, the CDR3 is TGCGCCAGCAGCTTGCCCCCGGGACAGGGGACCAACTATGGCTACACCTTC.

This clone has just a few counts. The rearrangement uses TRBV6-4 and TRBJ2-1, with TRBD2 matching 7 bases. V was clipped by 3 bases and J by 4 bases; unmatched bases: 3. Germline V lookup: CDR1 MRHNA, CDR2 SNTAGT. CDR3 size: 14 residues. The DNA for the CDR3 is TGTGCCAGCAGTGAAAGCGGGACTTACAATGAGCAGTTCTTC. Its protein product is CASSESGTYNEQFF.

The V call is TRBV6-6, the J call TRBJ2-3; D is unclear. Germline-derived CDR1 and CDR2 are MNHNY and SVGAGI (reference sequence). The CDR3 is 16 amino acids. The ends were cut back, 2 bases at V and 6 bases at J, with 18 bases in the middle. The CDR3 reads CASSYTTFVNLDTQYF. The CDR3 DNA reads as TGTGCCAGCAGTTACACTACCTTCGTCAATTTGGATACGCAGTATTTT.